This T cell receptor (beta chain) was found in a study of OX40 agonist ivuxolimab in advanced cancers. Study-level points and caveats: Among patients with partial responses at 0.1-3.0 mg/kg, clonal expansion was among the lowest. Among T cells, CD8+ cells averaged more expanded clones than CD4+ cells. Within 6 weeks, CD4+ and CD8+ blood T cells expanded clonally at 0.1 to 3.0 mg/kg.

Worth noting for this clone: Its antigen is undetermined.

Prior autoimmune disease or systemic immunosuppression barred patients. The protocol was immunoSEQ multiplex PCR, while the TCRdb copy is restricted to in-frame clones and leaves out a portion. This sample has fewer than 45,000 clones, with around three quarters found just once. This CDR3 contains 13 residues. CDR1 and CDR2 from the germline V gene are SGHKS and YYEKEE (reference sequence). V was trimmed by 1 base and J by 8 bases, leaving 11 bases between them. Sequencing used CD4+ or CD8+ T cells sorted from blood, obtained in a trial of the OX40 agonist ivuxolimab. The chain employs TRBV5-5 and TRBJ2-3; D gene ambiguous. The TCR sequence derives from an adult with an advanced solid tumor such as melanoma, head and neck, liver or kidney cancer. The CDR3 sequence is CASSLPGQPTQYF. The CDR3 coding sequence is TGTGCCAGCAGCTTGCCCGGTCAACCTACGCAGTATTTT.